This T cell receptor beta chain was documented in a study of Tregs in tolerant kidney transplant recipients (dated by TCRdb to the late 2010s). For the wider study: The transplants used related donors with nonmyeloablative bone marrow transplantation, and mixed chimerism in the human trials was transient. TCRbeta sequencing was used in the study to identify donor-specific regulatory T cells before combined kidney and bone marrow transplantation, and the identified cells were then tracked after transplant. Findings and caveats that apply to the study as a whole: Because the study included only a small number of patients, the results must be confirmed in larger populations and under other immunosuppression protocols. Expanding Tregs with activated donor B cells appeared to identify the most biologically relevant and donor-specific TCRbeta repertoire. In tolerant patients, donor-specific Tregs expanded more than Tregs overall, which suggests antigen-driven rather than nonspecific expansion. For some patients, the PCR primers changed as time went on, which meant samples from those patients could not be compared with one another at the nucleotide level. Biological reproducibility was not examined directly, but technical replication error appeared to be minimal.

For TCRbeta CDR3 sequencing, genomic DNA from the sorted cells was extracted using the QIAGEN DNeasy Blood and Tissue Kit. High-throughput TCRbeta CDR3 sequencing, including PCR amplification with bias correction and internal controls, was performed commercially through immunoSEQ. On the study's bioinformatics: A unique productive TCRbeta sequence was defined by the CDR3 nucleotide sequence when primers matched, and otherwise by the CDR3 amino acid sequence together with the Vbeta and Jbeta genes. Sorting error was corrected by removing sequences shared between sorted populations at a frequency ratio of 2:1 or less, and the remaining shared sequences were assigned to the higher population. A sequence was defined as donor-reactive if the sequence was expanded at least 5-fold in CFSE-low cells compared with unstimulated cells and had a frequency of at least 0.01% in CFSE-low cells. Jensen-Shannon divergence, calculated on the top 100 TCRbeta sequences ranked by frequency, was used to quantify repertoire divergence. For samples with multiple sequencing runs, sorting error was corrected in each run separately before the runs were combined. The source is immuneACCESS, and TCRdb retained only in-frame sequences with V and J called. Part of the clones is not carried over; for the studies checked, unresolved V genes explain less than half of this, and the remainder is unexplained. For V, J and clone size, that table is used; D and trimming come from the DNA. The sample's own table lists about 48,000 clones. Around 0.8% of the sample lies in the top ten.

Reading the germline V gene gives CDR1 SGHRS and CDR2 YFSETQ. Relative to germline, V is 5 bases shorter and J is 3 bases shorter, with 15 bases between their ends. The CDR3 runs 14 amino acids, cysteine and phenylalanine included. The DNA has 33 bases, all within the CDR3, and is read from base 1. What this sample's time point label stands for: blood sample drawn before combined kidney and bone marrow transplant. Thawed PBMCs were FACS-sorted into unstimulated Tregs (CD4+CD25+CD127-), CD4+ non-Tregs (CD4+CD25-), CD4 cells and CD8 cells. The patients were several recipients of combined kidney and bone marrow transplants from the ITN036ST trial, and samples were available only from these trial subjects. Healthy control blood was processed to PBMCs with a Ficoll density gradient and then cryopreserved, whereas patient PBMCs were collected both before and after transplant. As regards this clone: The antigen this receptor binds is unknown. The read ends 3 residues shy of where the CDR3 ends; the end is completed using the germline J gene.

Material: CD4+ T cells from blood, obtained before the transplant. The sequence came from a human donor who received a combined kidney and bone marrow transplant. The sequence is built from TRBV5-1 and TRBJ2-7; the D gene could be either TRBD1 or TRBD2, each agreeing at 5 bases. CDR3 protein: CASREAGFFYEQYF. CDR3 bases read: TGCGCCAGCAGGGAGGCAGGGTTTTTCTACGAG.